This T cell receptor (beta chain) is from a study of chemoradiotherapy in HPV16-positive cancers. Study details: Two HPV16-positive patients' cells yielded candidate HPV-specific clones and common motifs.

The sample holds a few counts of this clone. Its cognate antigen is unknown. Study observations and caveats: Functional assays defining HPV-specific T cells used only two HPV16-positive patients.

Per the germline V gene, CDR1 is KGHSH and CDR2 is LQKENI. The CDR3 has 14 amino acids. J lost 5 bases, V lost 6 bases, and 6 bases had no gene match. The data were produced by immunoSEQ multiplex PCR, yet TCRdb's version contains in-frame clones alone and is incomplete. The table has 5,500 to 7,000 clones, over 75% seen once. This TCR was recovered from a human donor with HPV-associated anogenital cancer. The specimen comprised blood, sampled from a patient who underwent chemoradiotherapy. The genes are TRBV18 and TRBJ1-5; 8 nucleotides agree with TRBD1. CDR3: CASSLDRADQPQHF. As DNA, the CDR3 is TGTGCCAGCTCGCTGGACAGGGCCGATCAGCCCCAGCATTTT.